The clone carrying this T cell receptor beta chain was found many times. The CDR3 sequence is 15 residues long. The V end lost 6 bases, the J end lost 5 bases, and 17 bases lay between the germline ends. This sample was taken from a study of T-cell reconstitution after alpha-beta-depleted transplantation in children. Molecular barcoding with unique molecular identifiers was used for the TCRbeta library. Via MiXCR, TCRdb re-called the PCR reads, giving one row per CDR3 protein. Among approximately 250,000 distinct CDR3 sequences listed, about 8.8% were seen once. The V gene is TRBV12-3 or TRBV12-4, the J gene TRBJ2-1, with TRBD2 as a possible D gene (6 bases). The sequencing here drew on PBMCs from the stem cell graft donor, taken from the stem cell graft. This clonotype originated in a human donor who donated a stem cell graft to a child with SCID. Written as DNA, the CDR3 is TGTGCCAGCAGCCGCTCGGGACTCCAAAACAATGAGCAGTTCTTC. Its translation is CASSRSGLQNNEQFF.